This T cell receptor (beta chain) comes out of a study of cytomegalovirus exposure and HLA in healthy donors. About this clone: The antigen is unknown.

General study results and limits: The investigators catalogued 164 TCR beta chains as cytomegalovirus-associated.

The PCR was carried out with 60 Vbeta primers and 13 Jbeta primers. In the original processing: Later reanalysis found 80 million or so unique TCR beta chains, around 9.9 million of them shared. Libraries were prepared by immunoSEQ multiplex PCR; TCRdb keeps only in-frame clonotypes and omits some of them. D and trimming come from the DNA, and the V and J calls and clone size come from that table. The repertoire includes a few hundred thousand clones, roughly 80% of them detected once, and around 2.8% sits in the top ten. The V gene's germline CDR1 is SNHLY and CDR2 FYNNEI. The CDR3 length is 14 residues. V was clipped by 8 bases and J by 5 bases; unmatched bases: 3.

Material for sequencing was PBMCs. The receptor comes from a man younger than 45 in good health and CMV-seronegative. The rearrangement uses TRBV2 and TRBJ2-4, with 13 bases lining up with TRBD2. The CDR3 DNA reads as TGTGCCAGCTACGGACTAGCGGGGGAAAACATTCAGTACTTC. It yields the protein CASYGLAGENIQYF. The complete variable domain, with remaining parts taken from reference TRBV2 and TRBJ2-4, reads EPEVTQTPSHQVTQMGQEVILRCVPISNHLYFYWYRQILGQKVEFLVSFYNNEISEKSEIFDDQFSVERPDGSNFTLKIRSTKLEDSAMYFCASYGLAGENIQYFGAGTRLSVL.